Given below is one T cell receptor (beta chain) in context. The record originates from a study of blood T cell repertoires in COVID-19. Profiled with immunoSEQ multiplex PCR; TCRdb holds only in-frame clones, not every one. The table records roughly 400,000 clones, just over 90% of them present only once. There are 11 residues in the CDR3. Looked up from germline, CDR1 is KGHSH and CDR2 is LQKENI. Deletions cut 5 bases from V and 7 bases from J, with 8 bases between. The clonotype originates from a middle-aged woman who had been exposed to COVID-19. The sample comprised PBMCs or T cells enriched from blood (not recorded which). This chain connects TRBV18 to TRBJ2-5, with D unclear. For the CDR3, the DNA is TGTGCCAGCTCATCAGAGGCGACCCAGTACTTC. Translating gives CASSSEATQYF.